A selection of T cell receptor beta chains follows, all from one sample in a study of OX40 agonist ivuxolimab in advanced cancers. Libraries were prepared by immunoSEQ multiplex PCR; TCRdb keeps only in-frame clonotypes and omits some of them. The table lists about 34,000 clones, about 90% of them singletons. The sample here was CD4+ or CD8+ T cells sorted from blood, taken in a trial of the OX40 agonist ivuxolimab. All receptors come from an adult with an advanced solid tumor such as melanoma, head and neck, liver or kidney cancer. The CDR3 runs from the conserved cysteine through the conserved F or W. The D gene is left open where the match is weak. Only part of the rows carry a size: once, few, many, or a class if the clone is expanded.

V gene	clone size	D gene	J gene	CDR3 protein	CDR3 DNA
TRBV11-2	NA	NA	TRBJ1-2	CASSLDLGDRNYGYTF	TGTGCCAGCAGCTTAGATCTGGGGGATAGGAACTATGGCTACACCTTC
TRBV5-6	NA	TRBD1	TRBJ1-4	CASSSGTGWSNEKLFF	TGTGCCAGCAGCTCGGGGACAGGGTGGTCAAATGAAAAACTGTTTTTT
TRBV10-3	NA	NA	TRBJ2-5	CAIQGTEETQYF	TGTGCCATCCAAGGGACGGAAGAGACCCAGTACTTC
TRBV5-6	few	TRBD1	TRBJ1-1	CASSSRDRGMNTEAFF	TGTGCCAGCAGCTCCCGGGACAGGGGCATGAACACTGAAGCTTTCTTT
TRBV4-1	NA	TRBD1	TRBJ1-2	CASSQDSGGNGYTF	TGCGCCAGCAGCCAAGATTCAGGGGGCAATGGCTACACCTTC
TRBV28	NA	TRBD2	TRBJ2-1	CASSRGLAGGVEQFF	TGTGCCAGCAGCCGTGGACTAGCGGGAGGAGTTGAGCAGTTCTTC
TRBV19	NA	NA	TRBJ1-1	CASSTGGNTEAFF	TGTGCCAGTAGTACGGGAGGGAACACTGAAGCTTTCTTT
TRBV28	NA	NA	TRBJ2-3	CAARESDTQYF	TGTGCCGCGCGTGAATCAGATACGCAGTATTTT
TRBV7-2	NA	TRBD1	TRBJ2-2	CASTSPDRAKAGELFF	TGTGCCAGCACCTCCCCGGACAGGGCCAAGGCCGGGGAGCTGTTTTTT
TRBV28	NA	TRBD1	TRBJ2-7	CASSAGPNRDSRDGYF	TGTGCCAGCAGCGCAGGGCCCAACCGGGACAGCCGAGATGGGTACTTC
TRBV6-1	NA	NA	TRBJ1-2	CASSERAAGDGYTF	TGTGCCAGCAGTGAGAGGGCGGCGGGGGATGGCTACACCTTC
TRBV28	NA	NA	TRBJ1-1	CASSFSLGGNTEAFF	TGTGCCAGCAGTTTTTCTTTAGGGGGTAACACTGAAGCTTTCTTT
TRBV28	NA	NA	TRBJ2-7	CASSRGGRSSYEQYF	TGTGCCAGCAGTCGTGGTGGTCGGTCGTCCTACGAGCAGTACTTC
TRBV28	NA	TRBD1	TRBJ1-1	CASKGHGQGLEAFF	TGTGCCAGCAAAGGCCACGGACAGGGTCTAGAAGCTTTCTTT
TRBV6-7	NA	NA	TRBJ1-5	CASSYEPRGTEPQHF	TGTGCCAGCAGTTATGAACCACGAGGGACCGAGCCCCAGCATTTT
TRBV30	few	NA	TRBJ1-5	CAWSVGQAYNQPQHF	TGTGCCTGGAGTGTGGGCCAGGCCTACAATCAGCCCCAGCATTTT
TRBV9	few	TRBD1	TRBJ2-5	CASSPTGGQETQYF	TGTGCCAGCAGCCCCACAGGGGGGCAAGAGACCCAGTACTTC
TRBV13	NA	NA	TRBJ1-4	CASSPILATNEKLFF	TGTGCCAGCAGCCCGATCCTTGCAACTAATGAAAAACTGTTTTTT
TRBV30	NA	NA	TRBJ1-2	CAWSTPFGENYGYTF	TGTGCCTGGAGTACCCCCTTTGGGGAAAACTATGGCTACACCTTC
TRBV20-1	NA	NA	TRBJ1-2	CSARAPGGYTF	TGCAGTGCTAGAGCGCCGGGGGGCTACACCTTC
TRBV20-1	NA	NA	TRBJ1-2	CSAQRGEGYTF	TGCAGTGCTCAAAGGGGGGAAGGCTACACCTTC
TRBV11-2	NA	NA	TRBJ2-1	CASSNTLGVNEQFF	TGTGCCAGCAGCAACACCCTGGGGGTTAATGAGCAGTTCTTC
TRBV10-3	NA	NA	TRBJ1-2	CAISESGTGVDGYTF	TGTGCCATCAGTGAGTCGGGTACAGGAGTAGATGGCTACACCTTC
TRBV27	NA	TRBD2	TRBJ2-7	CASSPRWSSGGPYEQYF	TGTGCCAGCAGTCCACGTTGGTCCAGCGGGGGTCCCTACGAGCAGTACTTC
TRBV4-1	NA	NA	TRBJ1-4	CASSRKGDYEKLFF	TGCGCCAGCAGCCGGAAGGGGGACTATGAAAAACTGTTTTTT
TRBV28	NA	NA	TRBJ2-4	CASLKGDTQLPAKNIQYF	TGTGCCAGCCTAAAGGGAGACACTCAGTTACCGGCCAAAAACATTCAGTACTTC